This TCR beta chain was retrieved from a study of T cell changes during pregnancy in multiple sclerosis (dated by TCRdb to about 2019). About the full investigation: In women with multiple sclerosis, the researchers looked at how the T cell repertoire shifted as pregnancy progressed.

In the case of this clone: The antigen it recognizes is unknown. No much larger clone exists at a distance of one base, and base qualities are not known.

The CDR3 holds 13 amino acids from the cysteine to the phenylalanine. The retained sequence is limited to the CDR3, 39 bases, with the frame set at the first base. Taken from the germline V gene (reference sequence), the CDR1 and CDR2 loops are LNHDA and SQIVND. Trimmed from V: 4 bases; trimmed from J: 8 bases; junction bases lacking a gene match: 5. The receptor library was made with the immunoSEQ multiplex PCR assay. The table comes from immuneACCESS by way of TCRdb, which keeps in-frame sequences with V and J called. Part of the clones is missing from these tables; in studies checked, under half for an unresolved V gene and the rest for unknown reasons. For this sample there are 45,000 to 70,000 clones; roughly nine tenths appear just once. Of the sample, 2.8% is held by the ten largest clones.

Source: peripheral blood, taken in the third trimester of pregnancy. The TCR originated in a female donor in good health, enrolled as a control in a pregnancy study. Recombination joined TRBV19 with TRBJ1-2, and TRBD1 matches 9 of the central bases. In nucleotide form, the sequence is TGTGCCAGTAGTACACAGGGGGCTCGGGGCTACACCTTC. Translated, this gives CASSTQGARGYTF.